These 19 T cell receptor beta chains share one sample of origin, sequenced in a study of T cells after yellow fever vaccination (dated by TCRdb to the late 2010s). Receptor libraries were prepared by 5' RACE. Sequencing relied on an Illumina HiSeq 2500. TCRdb cleaned the public reads at Q25 with fastp, built clones with MiXCR and kept in-frame beta chains. CDR3 protein sequences are deduplicated, and each keeps its most common genes and DNA. The sample records hundreds of thousands of distinct CDR3 sequences, around an eighth of which are singletons. More than 13% of the sample comes from the top ten. What the treatment or condition label conveys for this sample: live attenuated yellow fever vaccine strain. The source material was PBMCs, sampled on the day of the yellow fever booster vaccination. All receptors derive from a man aged 25 to 45 who received the YFV17D yellow fever vaccine.

This clonotype occurred a few times. V and J are TRBV27 and TRBJ2-1; D unresolved. Germline V gives CDR1 MNHEY, CDR2 SMNVEV (reference sequence). The CDR3 has 12 amino acids. Trimming removed 3 bases at V and 9 bases at J, with 9 bases between. Here the CDR3 reads CASSFYNGEQFF. The CDR3 bases are TGTGCCAGCAGTTTCTACAATGGTGAGCAGTTCTTC.

The V gene is TRBV12-3 or TRBV12-4, the J gene TRBJ2-7, with a tentative D call TRBD1 (5 bases). CDR3 length: 14 residues. The V end lost 5 bases, the J end lost 3 bases, and 14 bases lay between the germline ends. The CDR3 DNA sequence: TGTGCCAGCAGTGGCACAGGACCCTTCTACGAGCAGTACTTC. Amino acids: CASSGTGPFYEQYF.

This clonotype was found a few times. The V call is TRBV19, the J call TRBJ2-7; D not resolved. The CDR3 is made up of 11 amino acids. V dropped 3 bases and J dropped 5 bases, with 5 bases sitting between them. CDR1 and CDR2 from the germline V gene are LNHDA and SQIVND (reference sequence). CDR3 nucleotide sequence: TGTGCCAGTAGTATGCGAAACGAGCAGTACTTC. Translating it yields CASSMRNEQYF.

CDR3: CASSPPGTYAGTDTQYF. Written as DNA, the CDR3 is TGTGCCAGCAGCCCCCCCGGGACATACGCTGGCACAGATACGCAGTATTTT. The rearrangement joins TRBV9 to TRBJ2-3; TRBD1 is a possible D gene (6 bases). Germline V gene sequence: CDR1 SGDLS, CDR2 YYNGEE. The V gene lost 4 bases and the J gene lost 1 base, with 19 bases spanning the gap. CDR3 length: 17 amino acids.

This clonotype showed up just a few times. This rearrangement joins TRBV3-1 to TRBJ2-5; the D gene is possibly TRBD2 (5 bases). Trimming removed 4 bases from V and 0 bases from J, with 9 bases in between. CDR3 length equals 14 residues. In germline, CDR1 is LGHDT, CDR2 YNNKEL (reference sequence). CDR3 amino acids: CASSRSGYQETQYF. The CDR3 DNA reads as TGTGCCAGCAGCCGATCGGGATACCAAGAGACCCAGTACTTC.

This clonotype was recorded a few times. The CDR3 region is CASSYSNRGYNEQFF. CDR3 DNA: TGTGCCAGCAGTTACTCGAACAGGGGGTACAATGAGCAGTTCTTC. This chain joins TRBV6-5 and TRBJ2-1; 8 nucleotides agree with TRBD1. Trimming took 0 bases from V and 4 from J; bases not matched to a gene: 2. The CDR3 runs to 15 residues. CDR1 and CDR2 (germline): MNHEY, SVGAGI.

This clonotype was seen a handful of times. The chain joins TRBV7-2 to TRBJ2-5; 8 bases align to TRBD2. CDR1 is SGHTA, CDR2 FQGNSA, per germline. The CDR3 spans 16 residues. V shed 5 bases, J shed 3 bases, and the junction held 11 bases outside the gene matches. In nucleotides, the CDR3 is TGTGCCAGCAGCAAGGCTATTAGCGGGAATAAAGAGACCCAGTACTTC. Its protein is CASSKAISGNKETQYF.

The chain has TRBV20-1 and TRBJ2-1; 7 nucleotides match TRBD2. V lost 2 bases, J lost 1 base, and 2 bases stayed unmatched. Germline lookup yields CDR1 DFQATT and CDR2 SNEGSKA (reference sequence). The CDR3 is 14 residues long. CDR3 sequence reads: CSARSRESYNEQFF. The CDR3 bases are TGCAGTGCTAGATCGCGGGAGTCCTACAATGAGCAGTTCTTC.

The chain has TRBV4-3 and TRBJ2-7, with D possibly TRBD2 on 6 matching bases. V was pared by 3 bases and J by 1 base, with 16 bases between. This CDR3 is built from 16 residues. Germline assignment: CDR1 LGHNA and CDR2 YSLEER. CDR3 sequence reads: CASSHNPDYSSYEQYF. Here the CDR3 DNA reads TGCGCCAGCAGCCACAACCCGGACTACTCTTCCTACGAGCAGTACTTC.

The chain uses TRBV5-1 and TRBJ2-3; 7 bases are a match to TRBD2. The CDR3 length is 16 residues. V shed 4 bases and J 6 bases; nucleotides not matched to a gene: 14. The germline V gene encodes CDR1 SGHRS and CDR2 YFSETQ. The CDR3 DNA is TGCGCCAGCAGCCCCTCGACCGGGACTAAGGAGGATACGCAGTATTTT. It translates to CASSPSTGTKEDTQYF.

This rearrangement joins TRBV14 to TRBJ2-7; D is ambiguous. This CDR3 comprises 15 residues. V was clipped by 0 bases and J by 0 bases, with 9 bases between them. Per the germline V gene, CDR1 is SGHDN and CDR2 is FVKESK. In nucleotides, the CDR3 is TGTGCCAGCAGCCAAGATCCGAGAAGCTCCTACGAGCAGTACTTC. It translates to CASSQDPRSSYEQYF.

The V and J genes are TRBV6-1 and TRBJ2-7; 11 bases fit TRBD2. With 5 bases clipped from V and 4 bases from J, the junction kept 7 bases outside the gene matches. Germline V gives CDR1 MNHNS, CDR2 SASEGT. CDR3 length: 15 residues. CDR3 residues: CASSQWTSGLYEQYF. The CDR3 DNA sequence: TGTGCCAGCAGTCAGTGGACTAGCGGGTTATACGAGCAGTACTTC.

This clonotype came up many times. V usage is TRBV7-8 and J usage is TRBJ2-7, with D possibly being TRBD2 (6 bases). Per the germline V gene, CDR1 is SGHVS and CDR2 is FQNEAQ. This CDR3 has 13 residues. V lost 1 base, J lost 6 bases, and 10 bases lay in between. For the CDR3, the DNA is TGTGCCAGCAGCTTAGTCTCGGGAGTCGAGCAGTACTTC. Protein: CASSLVSGVEQYF.

The rearrangement uses TRBV6-2 or TRBV6-3 and TRBJ1-5, with 7 nucleotides matching TRBD1. The CDR3 totals 17 residues. V lost 4 bases and J lost 0; bases outside the gene matches: 9. Germline V gives CDR1 MNHEY, CDR2 SVGEGT. The CDR3 DNA follows: TGTGCCAGCAGTTCCTGGACAGGTCAATATAGCAATCAGCCCCAGCATTTT. Translating gives CASSSWTGQYSNQPQHF.

The chain uses TRBV3-1 and TRBJ2-1; no reliable D call. The germline CDR1 and CDR2 sequences are LGHDT and YNNKEL (reference sequence). Trimming left V 0 bases short and J 10 bases short, with 22 bases between. The CDR3 covers 17 residues. CDR3 residues: CASSQDQATGVSREQFF. CDR3 sequence (DNA): TGTGCCAGCAGCCAAGATCAGGCGACTGGGGTCTCCAGGGAGCAGTTCTTC.

This chain links TRBV7-2 with TRBJ2-1; D is unclear. The CDR3 loop spans 14 amino acids. The V gene's germline CDR1 is SGHTA and CDR2 FQGNSA. The V gene lost 0 bases and the J gene lost 3 bases, with 6 bases spanning the gap. CDR3 residues: CASSLALGYNEQFF. CDR3 sequence (DNA): TGTGCCAGCAGCTTAGCTTTGGGCTACAATGAGCAGTTCTTC.

V gene TRBV4-3 combines with J gene TRBJ2-7; D is uncertain. The germline V gene encodes CDR1 LGHNA and CDR2 YSLEER. Trimming cost V 1 base and J 3 bases, with 7 bases left between them. This CDR3 spans 13 amino acids. CDR3 nucleotide sequence: TGCGCCAGCAGCCAAGGGGCTTACTACGAGCAGTACTTC. It translates to CASSQGAYYEQYF.

This clonotype was counted ten times or more. The rearrangement uses TRBV20-1 and TRBJ2-7; 14 bases fit TRBD2. V lost 6 bases, J lost 1 base, and 11 bases stayed unmatched. CDR1 and CDR2 (germline): DFQATT, SNEGSKA (reference sequence). This CDR3 has 17 amino acids. The CDR3 here is CSARLAGGAGHSYEQYF. The CDR3, as DNA: TGCAGTGCCAGACTAGCGGGAGGGGCGGGTCATTCCTACGAGCAGTACTTC.

This clonotype was seen a few times. The genes are TRBV7-9 and TRBJ2-1; 10 nucleotides align to TRBD2. Germline CDR1 and CDR2: SEHNR and FQNEAQ (reference sequence). J lost 7 bases, V lost 10 bases, and 13 bases had no gene match. CDR3 length equals 15 residues. Here the CDR3 reads CATSQKLAGANEQFF. DNA of the CDR3: TGTGCCACCTCCCAAAAGCTAGCGGGAGCAAATGAGCAGTTCTTC.